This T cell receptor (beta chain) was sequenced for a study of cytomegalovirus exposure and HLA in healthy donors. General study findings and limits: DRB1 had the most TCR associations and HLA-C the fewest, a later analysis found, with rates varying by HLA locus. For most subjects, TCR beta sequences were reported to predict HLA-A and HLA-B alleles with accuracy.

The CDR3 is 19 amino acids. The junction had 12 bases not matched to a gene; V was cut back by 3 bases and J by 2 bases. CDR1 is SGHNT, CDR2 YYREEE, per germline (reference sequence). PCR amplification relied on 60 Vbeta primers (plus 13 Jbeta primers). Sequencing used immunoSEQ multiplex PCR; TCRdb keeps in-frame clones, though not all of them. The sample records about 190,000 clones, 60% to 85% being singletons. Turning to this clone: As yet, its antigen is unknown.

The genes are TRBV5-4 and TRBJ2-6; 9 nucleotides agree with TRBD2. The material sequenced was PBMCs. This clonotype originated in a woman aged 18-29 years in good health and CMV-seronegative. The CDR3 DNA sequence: TGTGCCAGCAGCTGGGGGGGTGGGACTAGCTATACTGGGGCCAACGTCCTGACTTTC. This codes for CASSWGGGTSYTGANVLTF.